The entry that follows covers one TCR beta chain sequence. This clonotype was observed a handful of times. Its binding antigen is unknown. No base qualities exist here, and no much larger clone lies one base off it. These data come from a study of T cells in Graves' hyperthyroidism and ophthalmopathy (dated by TCRdb to between 2018 and 2021). A note on the overall study: Peripheral blood was collected at initial diagnosis, before any treatment. The approximately 98 discovery patients were randomly divided into training and test sets at a 7:3 ratio. The paper describes TCR Vbeta CDR3 sequencing of 135 peripheral blood samples, made up of 43 ophthalmopathy patients, around 78 hyperthyroidism patients and 17 progressor patients. In over five Graves' hyperthyroidism patients, the study also compared T-cell repertoires from thyroid tissue with T-cell repertoires from blood. To identify TCR V-J signatures that set the groups apart, the researchers used a discovery cohort of 95 to 100 patients, made up of roughly 45 with Graves' ophthalmopathy and some 60 with stable Graves' hyperthyroidism. Prospective prediction of ophthalmopathy was tested in an independent validation cohort consisting of fewer than 20 hyperthyroidism patients and around 16 patients who later progressed to ophthalmopathy. After sampling, hyperthyroidism patients received methimazole starting at 30 mg daily, and ophthalmopathy patients received high-dose intravenous methylprednisolone.

CDR3 length: 20 amino acids, cysteine to phenylalanine. CDR3 DNA only is kept here, 60 bases in frame from base 1. V and J are trimmed by 0 bases and 5 bases, and the gene matches miss 16 bases of the junction. The germline V gene sets CDR1 to LGHNA and CDR2 to YNFKEQ. Amplification of TCR beta CDR3 regions was carried out from RNA transcripts. A first-round RT-PCR of the TCR CDR3 used the HTBI primer set with the Qiagen OneStep RT-PCR kit. A second multiplex PCR round built the libraries, followed by size selection and purification. The libraries were sequenced on an Illumina HiSeq2000 using paired-end 100 bp reads. The paper's data handling went like this. SOAPnuke was used to process the raw data, with reads discarded if the reads contained adapters or uncalled bases, had a mean Phred below 15, or lacked an exact constant-primer or identifier match. COPE v1.2.5 was used to merge high-quality paired reads, and clonotypes were defined as unique nucleotide sequences. MiTCR v1.1 was used to align the clonotypes against IMGT TRBV, TRBD and TRBJ reference segments. Only V-J combinations with frequency above 0.0001, covering 99% to 99.2% of repertoires, were analysed. A TCS score was defined as the ratio between F50 (clonal expansion) and ExV (chaos), using BLOSUM62-based TCRdist between CDR3 peptides within each V-J. Welch's t-statistics and random forest reduced fewer than 550 V-J features to roughly 13, which were used in a naive Bayes classifier (R e1071). TCRdb passed the public sequencing reads through fastp at Q25 and MiXCR, retaining productive beta sequences. Each entry merges the rows of one CDR3 protein and shows their most common DNA and genes. None of the V and J calls come from the authors' own analysis; TCRdb made them. For this sample the table gives around 420,000 distinct CDR3 sequences, of which more than 15% were detected only once. The ten largest clones capture almost 8% of the sample.

Stable Graves' hyperthyroidism was defined as the absence of progression to ophthalmopathy over 18 months of follow-up. The hyperthyroidism patients were between 18 and 65 years old and newly diagnosed, with a disease duration of less than 2 months. The study excluded patients with uncontrolled infections, other autoimmune diseases, pregnancy or lactation. Clinical symptoms, serum thyroxine and TRAb, thyroid ultrasound, and orbital computed tomography formed the basis for the diagnoses. PBMCs were isolated from around 10 ml of fresh peripheral blood by Ficoll-Paque density gradient centrifugation. Total RNA was extracted using Trizol reagent, and RNA quality was assessed on an Agilent 2100 Bioanalyzer. General conclusions and limits of the study: Ophthalmopathy was separated from stable hyperthyroidism by a 13 V-J signature model, with approximately 89% sensitivity and approximately 81% specificity obtained in cross-validation and 80%/75% obtained in testing. During validation, the model predicted progression to ophthalmopathy a median of roughly six months ahead of onset, with almost 71% sensitivity and under 85% specificity. No statistical method was used to fix the sample size in advance, and group allocation was not hidden from the investigators. Most expanded thyroid clonotypes (frequency above 0.001) were also detected in blood, suggesting blood repertoires may reflect thyroid immune responses.

This clonotype was obtained from a woman under 30 with Graves' hyperthyroidism. Input material: blood. The V and J segments used are TRBV4-2 and TRBJ2-3; 11 central nucleotides agree with TRBD2. The CDR3 region reads CASSQDSTSGRSFLVDTQYF. Read as DNA, the sequence is TGTGCCAGCAGCCAAGATTCAACTAGCGGGAGATCCTTTTTGGTAGATACGCAGTATTTT.